Below, one TCR beta chain is given with its context. Its antigen remains unidentified. Assay: immunoSEQ multiplex PCR; the TCRdb copy retains only in-frame clones and omits some. The sample yields 80,000 to 100,000 clones, around nine tenths seen once. This sample stems from a study of graft-versus-host responses after intestinal transplantation. V was shortened by 2 bases and J by 8 bases, with 13 bases between the two germline ends. The CDR3 loop spans 14 amino acids. Germline V gene lookup returns CDR1 MGHRA and CDR2 YSYEKL. Notes on the study in general: Where graft-donor T cell macrochimerism was present, patients had high graft-versus-host to host-versus-graft clonal ratios in allografts. In recipient marrow, GvH clones were found, and some appeared first in ileum or blood.

The chain links TRBV4-1 to TRBJ2-1; TRBD1 might be the D (5 bases). This receptor was obtained from a human donor who received an intestinal transplant. The specimen was unstimulated CD4+ T cells sorted from spleen or lymph node cells, collected before intestinal transplant. The CDR3 sequence: CASSQSRVWDEQFF. The CDR3 DNA sequence: TGCGCCAGCAGCCAATCCAGGGTTTGGGATGAGCAGTTCTTC.